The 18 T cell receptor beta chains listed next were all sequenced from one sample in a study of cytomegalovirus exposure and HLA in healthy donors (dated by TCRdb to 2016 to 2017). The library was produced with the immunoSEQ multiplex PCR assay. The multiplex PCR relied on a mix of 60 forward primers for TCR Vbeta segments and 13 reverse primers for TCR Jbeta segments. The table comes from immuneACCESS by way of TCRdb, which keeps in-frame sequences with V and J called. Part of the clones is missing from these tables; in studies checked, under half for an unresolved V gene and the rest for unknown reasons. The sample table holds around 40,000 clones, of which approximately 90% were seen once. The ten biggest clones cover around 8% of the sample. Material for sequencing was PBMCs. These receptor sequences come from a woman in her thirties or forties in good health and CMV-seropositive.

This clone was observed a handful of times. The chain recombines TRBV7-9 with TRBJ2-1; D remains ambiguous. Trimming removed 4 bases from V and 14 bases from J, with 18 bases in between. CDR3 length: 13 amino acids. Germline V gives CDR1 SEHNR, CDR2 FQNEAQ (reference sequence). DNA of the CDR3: TGTGCCAGCAGCTCCCCCTTTCCCGAACTTGAGTTCTTC. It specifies CASSSPFPELEFF.

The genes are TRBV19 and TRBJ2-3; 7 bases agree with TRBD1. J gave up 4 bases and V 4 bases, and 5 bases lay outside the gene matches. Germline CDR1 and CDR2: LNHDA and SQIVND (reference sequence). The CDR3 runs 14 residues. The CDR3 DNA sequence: TGTGCCAGTAGTACGCAGGGGGAAGCAGATACGCAGTATTTT. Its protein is CASSTQGEADTQYF.

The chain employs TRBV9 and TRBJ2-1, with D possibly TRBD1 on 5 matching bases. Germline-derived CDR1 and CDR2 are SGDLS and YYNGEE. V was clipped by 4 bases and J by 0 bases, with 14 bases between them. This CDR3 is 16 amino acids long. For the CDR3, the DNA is TGTGCCAGCAGCTCCTCAGGGTTTGGCTCCTACAATGAGCAGTTCTTC. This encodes CASSSSGFGSYNEQFF.

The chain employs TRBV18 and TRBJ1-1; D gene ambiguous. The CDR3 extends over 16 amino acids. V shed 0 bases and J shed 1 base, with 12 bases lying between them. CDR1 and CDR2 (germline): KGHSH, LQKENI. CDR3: CASSPPGGGQNTEAFF. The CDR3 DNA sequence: TGTGCCAGCTCACCACCGGGCGGAGGGCAGAACACTGAAGCTTTCTTT.

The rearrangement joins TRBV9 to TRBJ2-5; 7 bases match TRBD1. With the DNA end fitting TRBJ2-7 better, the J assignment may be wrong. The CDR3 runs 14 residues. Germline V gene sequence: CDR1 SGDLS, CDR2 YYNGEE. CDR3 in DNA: TGTGCCAGCAGCGCCCACCGGGACAGCTACGAGCAGTACTTC. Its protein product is CASSAHRDSYEQYF.

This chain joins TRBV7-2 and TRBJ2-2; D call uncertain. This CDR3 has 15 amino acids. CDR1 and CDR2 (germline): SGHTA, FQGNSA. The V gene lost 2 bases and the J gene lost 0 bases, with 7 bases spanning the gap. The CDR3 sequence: CASSLTTPNTGELFF. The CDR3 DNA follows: TGTGCCAGCAGCTTAACGACACCGAACACCGGGGAGCTGTTTTTT. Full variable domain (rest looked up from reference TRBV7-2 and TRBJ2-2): GAGVSQSPSNKVTEKGKDVELRCDPISGHTALYWYRQSLGQGLEFLIYFQGNSAPDKSGLPSDRFSAERTGGSVSTLTIQRTQQEDSAVYLCASSLTTPNTGELFFGEGSRLTVL.

The CDR3 region is CSVEPGGETQYF. CDR3 coding DNA: TGCAGCGTTGAGCCAGGGGGGGAGACCCAGTACTTC. This chain connects TRBV29-1 to TRBJ2-5; D is perhaps TRBD1 (7 bases). CDR3 length equals 12 residues. V lost 3 bases and J lost 5, with 10 bases in between. The germline V gene has CDR1 SQVTM and CDR2 ANQGSEA.

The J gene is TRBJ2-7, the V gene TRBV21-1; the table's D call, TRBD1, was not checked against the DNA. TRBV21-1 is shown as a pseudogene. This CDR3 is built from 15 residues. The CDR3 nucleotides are TGTGCCAGCAGGCTACCCGGGACAGGGTCCTACGAGCAGTACTTC. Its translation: CASRLPGTGSYEQYF.

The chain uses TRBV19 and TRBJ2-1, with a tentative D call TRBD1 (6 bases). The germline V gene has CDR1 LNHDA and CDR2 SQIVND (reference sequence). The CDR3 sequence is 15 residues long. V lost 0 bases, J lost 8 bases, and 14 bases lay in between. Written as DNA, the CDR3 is TGTGCCAGTAGTATAGACCTTAACAGGGTCTATGAGCAGTTCTTC. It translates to CASSIDLNRVYEQFF.

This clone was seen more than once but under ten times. CDR3 DNA sequence: TGTGCCAGTAGTCCCGGGACTAGCGGTCCCTACGAGCAGTACTTC. As protein: CASSPGTSGPYEQYF. The chain has TRBV19 and TRBJ2-7, with 11 bases that match TRBD2. Per germline, CDR1 LNHDA and CDR2 SQIVND (reference sequence). The junction had 5 bases not matched to a gene; V was cut back by 5 bases and J by 2 bases. This CDR3 is built from 15 residues.

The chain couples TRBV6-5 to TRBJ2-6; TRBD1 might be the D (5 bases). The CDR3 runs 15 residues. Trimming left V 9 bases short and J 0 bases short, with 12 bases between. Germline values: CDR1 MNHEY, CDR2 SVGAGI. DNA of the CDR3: TGTGCCAGTAACAGGCTGAGCTCTGGGGCCAACGTCCTGACTTTC. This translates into CASNRLSSGANVLTF.

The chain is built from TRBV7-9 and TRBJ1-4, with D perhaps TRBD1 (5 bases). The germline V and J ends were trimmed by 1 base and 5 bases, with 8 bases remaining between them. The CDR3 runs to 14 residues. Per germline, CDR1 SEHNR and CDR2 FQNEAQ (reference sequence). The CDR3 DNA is TGTGCCAGCAGCTTAGGACAGCTGAATGAAAAACTGTTTTTT. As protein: CASSLGQLNEKLFF.

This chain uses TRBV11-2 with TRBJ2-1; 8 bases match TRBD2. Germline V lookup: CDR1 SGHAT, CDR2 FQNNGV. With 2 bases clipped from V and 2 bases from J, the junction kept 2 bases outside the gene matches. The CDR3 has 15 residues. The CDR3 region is CASSLNSGTYNEQFF. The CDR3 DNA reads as TGTGCCAGCAGCTTAAATAGCGGGACCTACAATGAGCAGTTCTTC.

CDR3 nucleotide sequence: TGTGCCAGTAGTACGGAGAACTCTGGAAACACCATATATTTT. As protein: CASSTENSGNTIYF. This rearrangement joins TRBV19 to TRBJ1-3; no clear D gene. The CDR3 runs to 14 residues. Germline CDR1 and CDR2: LNHDA and SQIVND (reference sequence). Deletions cut 4 bases from V and 0 bases from J, with 7 bases between.

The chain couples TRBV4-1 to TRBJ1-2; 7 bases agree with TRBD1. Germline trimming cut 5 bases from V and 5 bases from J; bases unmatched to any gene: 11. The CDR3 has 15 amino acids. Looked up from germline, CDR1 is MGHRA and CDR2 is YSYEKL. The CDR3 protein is CASSSPEGTVYGYTF. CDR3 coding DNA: TGCGCCAGCAGCTCCCCGGAGGGGACAGTGTATGGCTACACCTTC.

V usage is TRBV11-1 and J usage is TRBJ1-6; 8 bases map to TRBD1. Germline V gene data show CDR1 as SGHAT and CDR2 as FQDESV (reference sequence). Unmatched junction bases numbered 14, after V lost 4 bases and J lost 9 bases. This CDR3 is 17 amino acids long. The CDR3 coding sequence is TGTGCCAGCAGCTCCTCAGGGGGCGCCGGGCATAGTTCACCCCTCCACTTT. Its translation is CASSSSGGAGHSSPLHF.

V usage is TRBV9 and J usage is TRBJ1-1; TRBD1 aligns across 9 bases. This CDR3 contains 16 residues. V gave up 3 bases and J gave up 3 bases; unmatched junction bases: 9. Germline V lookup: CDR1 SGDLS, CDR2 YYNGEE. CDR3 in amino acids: CASSAGTGGYDTEAFF. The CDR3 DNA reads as TGTGCCAGCAGCGCCGGAACAGGGGGCTACGACACTGAAGCTTTCTTT.

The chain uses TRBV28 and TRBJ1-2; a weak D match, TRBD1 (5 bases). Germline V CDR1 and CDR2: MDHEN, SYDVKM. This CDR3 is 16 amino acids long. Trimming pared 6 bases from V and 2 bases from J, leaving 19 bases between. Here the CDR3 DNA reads TGTGCCAGCAGAAGCCCCGTCGGGACTGTCAACTATGGCTACACCTTC. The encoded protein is CASRSPVGTVNYGYTF.